These 5 T cell receptor beta chains were sequenced from one sample in a study of T cell repertoires in cytomegalovirus infection. TCRdb reprocessed the reads with MiXCR, giving one entry per CDR3 protein. The table shows around 900,000 distinct CDR3 sequences, with around 30% occurring only once. These TCRs' antigens remain unknown. The specimen was cultured CD8+ T cells from PBMCs, collected from culture after CMV antigen stimulation. The receptor source for this set is a human donor in good health (CMV status not recorded). Some clones in this sample may be carry-over from other donors' samples.

This clonotype was counted only a few times. This chain connects TRBV19 to TRBJ1-5; D ambiguous. Germline loops: CDR1 LNHDA, CDR2 SQIVND (reference sequence). The V end lost 5 bases, the J end lost 5 bases, and 13 bases lay between the germline ends. There are 14 residues in the CDR3. CDR3 region: CASSPTGIHQPQHF. Written as DNA, the CDR3 is TGTGCCAGTAGTCCGACGGGCATCCATCAGCCCCAGCATTTT. Filled out from reference TRBV19 and TRBJ1-5, the complete variable domain reads DGGITQSPKYLFRKEGQNVTLSCEQNLNHDAMYWYRQDPGQGLRLIYYSQIVNDFQKGDIAEGYSVSREKKESFPLTVTSAQKNPTAFYLCASSPTGIHQPQHFGDGTRLSIL.

V usage is TRBV6-6 and J usage is TRBJ1-2; the D gene is possibly TRBD1 (5 bases). CDR3 size: 15 residues. From germline, CDR1 is MNHNY and CDR2 SVGAGI (reference sequence). The V end lost 2 bases, the J end lost 4 bases, and 14 bases lay between the germline ends. This CDR3 is CASSYDAGRIYGYTF. In nucleotides, the CDR3 is TGTGCCAGCAGTTACGACGCGGGACGGATCTATGGCTACACCTTC.

This clonotype was counted a few times. The chain carries TRBV12-3 or TRBV12-4 and TRBJ1-1, with D possibly being TRBD1 (6 bases). Trimming pared 6 bases from V and 1 base from J, leaving 12 bases between. The CDR3 loop spans 14 amino acids. The DNA for the CDR3 is TGTGCCAGCAGAGACGGACAGTCGAACACTGAAGCTTTCTTT. Translation gives CASRDGQSNTEAFF.

The genes are TRBV12-3 or TRBV12-4 and TRBJ2-1; D unresolved. V was trimmed by 7 bases and J by 2 bases, leaving 15 bases between them. CDR3 size: 15 residues. In DNA, the CDR3 is TGTGCCAGCATTCGGACCCGGGCAGCCTACAATGAGCAGTTCTTC. Amino acid sequence: CASIRTRAAYNEQFF.

This clonotype showed up just a few times. V usage is TRBV12-3 or TRBV12-4 and J usage is TRBJ1-2; perhaps TRBD1 as D (5 bases). This CDR3 region has 15 residues. Trimming cost V 5 bases and J 3 bases, with 16 bases left between them. The CDR3 coding sequence is TGTGCCAGCAGTCCCGTCATGGGGCACGACTATGGCTACACCTTC. Residues: CASSPVMGHDYGYTF.